Reported below is one TCR beta chain. These data come from a study of blood T cell repertoires in COVID-19. At the level of the study: PBMCs, B-cell-depleted T cells, or T cells provided the cDNA or gDNA that made up the material.

Method: immunoSEQ multiplex PCR; TCRdb's copy keeps in-frame clones and lacks some. The table includes about 190,000 clones, around nine tenths detected once. V was shortened by 6 bases and J by 2 bases, with 16 bases between the two germline ends. CDR3 size: 15 residues. CDR1 and CDR2 (germline): MNHEY, SVGAGI. Sequencing used peripheral blood. The receptor comes from a man aged 35-49 years with acute or convalescent COVID-19. This sequence joins TRBV6-5 and TRBJ1-1; a possible D gene is TRBD1 (5 bases). The CDR3 nucleotides are TGTGCCAGCAGACCGAGGTATCAGGGTAACACTGAAGCTTTCTTT. This encodes CASRPRYQGNTEAFF.